These 8 T cell receptor beta chains share one sample of origin, sequenced in a study of T cell changes during pregnancy in multiple sclerosis. Assay: immunoSEQ multiplex PCR; the TCRdb copy retains only in-frame clones and omits some. The repertoire holds 35,000 or so clones, with around 93% as singletons. Sequencing used CD4+ T cells from peripheral blood mononuclear cells, obtained in the first trimester of pregnancy. These receptors were obtained from a female donor with multiple sclerosis, enrolled in a pregnancy study.

The rearrangement uses TRBV7-8 and TRBJ2-7; TRBD2 is a possible D gene (5 bases). Germline CDR1 SGHVS, CDR2 FQNEAQ. V lost 4 bases to trimming and J lost 4 bases, with 8 bases between them. The CDR3 extends over 12 amino acids. The chain's CDR3 is CASSYGVYEQYF. CDR3 DNA: TGTGCCAGCAGCTACGGGGTATACGAGCAGTACTTC. Drawing the rest from reference TRBV7-8 and TRBJ2-7, the complete variable domain is GAGVSQSPRYKVAKRGQDVALRCDPISGHVSLFWYQQALGQGPEFLTYFQNEAQLDKSGLPSDRFFAERPEGSVSTLKIQRTQQEDSAVYLCASSYGVYEQYFGPGTRLTVT.

V gene TRBV27 combines with J gene TRBJ2-3, with 9 nucleotides matching TRBD1. The CDR3 is 15 residues long. Trimming removed 5 bases from V and 0 bases from J; junction bases left unmatched: 3. The germline V gene encodes CDR1 MNHEY and CDR2 SMNVEV (reference sequence). This CDR3 is CASSRTGASTDTQYF. The CDR3, as DNA: TGTGCCAGCAGTCGGACAGGGGCAAGCACAGATACGCAGTATTTT.

J is TRBJ1-1 and V is TRBV15; 9 nucleotides match TRBD1. V was clipped by 3 bases and J by 6 bases; unmatched bases: 11. Germline V lookup: CDR1 LNHNV, CDR2 YYDKDF (reference sequence). The CDR3 consists of 16 residues. The DNA for the CDR3 is TGTGCCACCAGCAGGTGGGAGACAGGGGGGCTACCTGAAGCTTTCTTT. Protein sequence: CATSRWETGGLPEAFF.

This chain uses TRBV28 with TRBJ1-1; D is perhaps TRBD1 (5 bases). CDR3 length: 12 residues. Germline V gives CDR1 MDHEN, CDR2 SYDVKM. V lost 5 bases, J lost 8 bases, and 12 bases lay in between. CDR3 loop: CASSPRGGEAFF. The CDR3 DNA is TGTGCCAGCAGTCCCCGGGGGGGGGAAGCTTTCTTT.

A single count supports this clone. The gene calls are TRBV7-9 and TRBJ2-1; TRBD2 matches 14 bases. The germline CDR1 and CDR2 sequences are SEHNR and FQNEAQ (reference sequence). The CDR3 runs to 16 residues. The trim removed 8 bases at V and 4 bases at J, leaving 7 bases unmatched. CDR3 sequence reads: CASGLAGGRLYNEQFF. In nucleotides, the CDR3 is TGTGCCAGCGGACTAGCGGGAGGTAGATTGTACAATGAGCAGTTCTTC.

The chain uses TRBV14 and TRBJ2-7; 7 positions match TRBD2. Germline CDR1 reads SGHDN; CDR2 reads FVKESK. There are 16 residues in the CDR3. Losses at the gene ends were 2 bases for V and 3 bases for J; bases not matched to a gene: 10. CDR3 sequence reads: CASSQTRGGKYYEQYF. The CDR3 DNA is TGTGCCAGCAGCCAAACGCGCGGGGGAAAATACTACGAGCAGTACTTC.

The chain couples TRBV29-1 to TRBJ1-2, with D possibly matching TRBD1 (5 bases). Trimming shortened V by 5 bases and J by 7 bases, and 14 bases separated the two germline ends. This CDR3 spans 12 amino acids. The germline V gene has CDR1 SQVTM and CDR2 ANQGSEA. Here the CDR3 DNA reads TGCAGCGTTTGGGTCGGGGGTGCTGGCTACACCTTC. It yields the protein CSVWVGGAGYTF.

This chain connects TRBV19 to TRBJ1-4; 9 positions match TRBD1. V lost 3 bases and J lost 5; bases outside the gene matches: 4. Germline V gene lookup returns CDR1 LNHDA and CDR2 SQIVND (reference sequence). The CDR3 has 15 amino acids. The CDR3 DNA follows: TGTGCCAGTAGTATCCGGGACAGGGAGAATGAAAAACTGTTTTTT. Translated, it gives CASSIRDRENEKLFF. The full variable domain, with the rest looked up from reference TRBV19 and TRBJ1-4, is DGGITQSPKYLFRKEGQNVTLSCEQNLNHDAMYWYRQDPGQGLRLIYYSQIVNDFQKGDIAEGYSVSREKKESFPLTVTSAQKNPTAFYLCASSIRDRENEKLFFGSGTQLSVL.